This TCR beta chain was captured in a study of blood T cells in healthy people across ages. Study-wide findings and caveats: Any conclusive comparison of naive versus antigen-experienced cells was prevented by using unsorted PBMCs.

Using a J-beta primer mix together with a sample-barcoded 5' primer, a second PCR was run for roughly 6 to 12 cycles. Sequencing recovered at least 2.5 million CDR3-containing paired-end reads from each sample. TCRdb used MiXCR to reprocess the 5' RACE reads, holding one entry per CDR3 protein. The sample includes 1 million to 1.2 million distinct CDR3 sequences, roughly two fifths of them seen just once. Germline V gives CDR1 SGHRS, CDR2 YFSETQ. Unmatched junction bases numbered 12, after V lost 0 bases and J lost 6 bases. This CDR3 comprises 17 residues. On this clonotype: Its cognate antigen is unknown.

The TCR originated in a man younger than 35 in good health. V is TRBV5-1 and J is TRBJ2-7; 10 bases are shared with TRBD2. The specimen was blood. As DNA, the CDR3 is TGCGCCAGCAGCTTGGCACCCGGGGCTAGCGGGGGTAGCGAGCAGTACTTC. It codes for CASSLAPGASGGSEQYF.